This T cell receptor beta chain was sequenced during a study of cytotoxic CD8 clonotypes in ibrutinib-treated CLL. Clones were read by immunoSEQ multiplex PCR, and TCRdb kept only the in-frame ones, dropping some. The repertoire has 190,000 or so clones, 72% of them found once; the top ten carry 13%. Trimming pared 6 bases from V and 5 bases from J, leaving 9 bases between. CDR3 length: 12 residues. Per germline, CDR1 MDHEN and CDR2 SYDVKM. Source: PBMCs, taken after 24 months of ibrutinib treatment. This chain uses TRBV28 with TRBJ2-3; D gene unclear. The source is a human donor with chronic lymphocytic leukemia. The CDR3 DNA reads TGTGCCAGCAGCCGCTATAGAGATACGCAGTATTTT. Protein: CASSRYRDTQYF.